This TCR beta chain was identified in a study of naive and memory T cell subsets. This clonotype was detected only a few times. No antigen is known for it. Four subsets defined by CD45RA and CD27 were sorted after CD3, CD4, CD8 and live/dead staining. An equimolar mix of two oligonucleotides served as the beta constant-region primer for TRBC1 and TRBC2. The ligated cDNA underwent four PCR rounds using SP2 and nested alpha and beta constant-region primers. MiXCR was run by TCRdb on the UMI-ligation and nested PCR reads, yielding one entry per CDR3 protein. The repertoire holds about 90,000 distinct CDR3 sequences, with approximately 10% as singletons. General observations from the study: Clonotypes are single alpha or beta chains, not paired receptors. Possibly reflecting memory cells re-expressing CD45RA, a few larger clonotypes occurred in naive repertoires, especially CD8.

The V segment lost 3 bases and the J segment 5 bases; nucleotides outside the gene matches: 4. CDR1 and CDR2 from the germline V gene are SGHNT and YENEEA. This CDR3 comprises 15 residues. This receptor was obtained from a human donor in good health. Sequenced sample: naive CD4+ T cells from blood. The chain employs TRBV11-3 and TRBJ2-2; 9 bases are shared with TRBD1. CDR3 nucleotides: TGTGCCAGCAGCTTTAACAGGGGGCTAACCGGGGAGCTGTTTTTT. Amino acids: CASSFNRGLTGELFF. The complete variable domain, with remaining parts taken from reference TRBV11-3 and TRBJ2-2, reads EAGVVQSPRYKIIEKKQPVAFWCNPISGHNTLYWYLQNLGQGPELLIRYENEEAVDDSQLPKDRFSAERLKGVDSTLKIQPAELGDSAVYLCASSFNRGLTGELFFGEGSRLTVL.